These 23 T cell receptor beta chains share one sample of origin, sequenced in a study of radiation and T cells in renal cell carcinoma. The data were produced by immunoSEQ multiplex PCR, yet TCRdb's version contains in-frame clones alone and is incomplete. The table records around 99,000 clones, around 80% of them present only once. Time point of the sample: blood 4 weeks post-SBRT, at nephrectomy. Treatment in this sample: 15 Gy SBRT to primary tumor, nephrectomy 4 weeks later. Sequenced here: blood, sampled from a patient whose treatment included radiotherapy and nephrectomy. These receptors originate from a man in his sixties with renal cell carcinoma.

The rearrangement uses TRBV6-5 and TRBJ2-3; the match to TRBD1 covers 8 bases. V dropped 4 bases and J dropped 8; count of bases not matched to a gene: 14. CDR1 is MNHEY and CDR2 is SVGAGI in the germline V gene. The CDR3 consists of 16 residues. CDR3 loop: CASSSGTGELLATQYF. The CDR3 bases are TGTGCCAGCAGTTCCGGGACAGGCGAACTACTAGCTACGCAGTATTTT.

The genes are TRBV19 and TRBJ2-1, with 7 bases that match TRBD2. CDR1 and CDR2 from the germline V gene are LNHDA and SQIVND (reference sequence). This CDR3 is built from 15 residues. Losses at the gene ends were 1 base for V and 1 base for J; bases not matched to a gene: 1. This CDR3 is CASSIAGGSYNEQFF. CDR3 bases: TGTGCCAGTAGTATAGCGGGGGGTTCCTACAATGAGCAGTTCTTC.

The CDR3 sequence is CSVGQGNYNTEAFF. CDR3 bases: TGCAGCGTTGGGCAGGGAAATTATAACACTGAAGCTTTCTTT. The chain uses TRBV29-1 and TRBJ1-1; a possible D gene is TRBD1 (5 bases). The germline V and J ends were trimmed by 4 bases and 2 bases, with 14 bases remaining between them. The CDR3 has 14 amino acids. Germline-derived CDR1 and CDR2 are SQVTM and ANQGSEA.

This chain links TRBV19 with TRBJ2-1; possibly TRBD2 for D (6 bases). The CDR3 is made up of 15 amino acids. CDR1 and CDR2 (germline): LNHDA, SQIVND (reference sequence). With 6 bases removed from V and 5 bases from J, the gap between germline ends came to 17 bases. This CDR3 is CASSWRDVPNNEQFF. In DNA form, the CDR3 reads TGTGCCAGTAGCTGGAGGGACGTCCCTAACAATGAGCAGTTCTTC.

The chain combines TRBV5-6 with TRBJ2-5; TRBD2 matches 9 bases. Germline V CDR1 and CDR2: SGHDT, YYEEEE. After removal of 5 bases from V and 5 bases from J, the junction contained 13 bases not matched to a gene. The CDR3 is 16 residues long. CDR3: CASRGGTSRVEETQYF. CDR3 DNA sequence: TGTGCCAGCAGGGGGGGGACTAGCCGAGTCGAGGAGACCCAGTACTTC.

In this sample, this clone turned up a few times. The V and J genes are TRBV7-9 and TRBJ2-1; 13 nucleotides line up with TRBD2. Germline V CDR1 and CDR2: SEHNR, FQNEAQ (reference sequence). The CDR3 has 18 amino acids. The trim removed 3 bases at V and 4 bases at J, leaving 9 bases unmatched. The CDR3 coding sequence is TGTGCCAGCAGCTTCGGACTAGCGGGAGATAGTTTGTACAATGAGCAGTTCTTC. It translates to CASSFGLAGDSLYNEQFF.

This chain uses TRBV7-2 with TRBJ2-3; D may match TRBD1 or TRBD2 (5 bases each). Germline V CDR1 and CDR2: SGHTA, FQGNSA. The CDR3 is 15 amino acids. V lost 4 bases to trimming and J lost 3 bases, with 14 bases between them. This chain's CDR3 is CASSSGPFRTDTQYF. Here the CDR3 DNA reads TGTGCCAGCAGCTCGGGACCCTTTCGGACAGATACGCAGTATTTT.

The CDR3 DNA follows: TGCGCCAGCAGCCAAGGAACAGGGGCGAACACTGAAGCTTTCTTT. Its translation: CASSQGTGANTEAFF. V usage is TRBV4-1 and J usage is TRBJ1-1; 7 bases are shared with TRBD1. Losses at the gene ends were 1 base for V and 1 base for J; bases not matched to a gene: 3. The germline gives CDR1 MGHRA, CDR2 YSYEKL. The CDR3 contains 15 residues.

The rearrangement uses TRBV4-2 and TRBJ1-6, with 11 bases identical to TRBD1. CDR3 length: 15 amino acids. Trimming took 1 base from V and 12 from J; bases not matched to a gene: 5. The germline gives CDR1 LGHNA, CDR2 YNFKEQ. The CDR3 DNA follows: TGTGCCAGCAGCCAAGCACGGACAGGGGGCTTACCCCTCCACTTT. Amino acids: CASSQARTGGLPLHF.

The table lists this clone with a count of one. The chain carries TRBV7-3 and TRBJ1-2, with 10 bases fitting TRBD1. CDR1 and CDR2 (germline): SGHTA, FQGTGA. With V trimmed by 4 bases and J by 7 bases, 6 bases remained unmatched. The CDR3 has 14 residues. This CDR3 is CASSSAGQGIGYTF. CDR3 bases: TGTGCCAGCAGCTCGGCGGGACAGGGGATTGGCTACACCTTC.

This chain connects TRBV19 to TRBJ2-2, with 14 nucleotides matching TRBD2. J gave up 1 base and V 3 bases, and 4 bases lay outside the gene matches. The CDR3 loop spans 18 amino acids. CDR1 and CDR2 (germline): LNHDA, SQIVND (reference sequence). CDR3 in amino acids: CASSIGTSGSLNTGELFF. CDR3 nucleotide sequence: TGTGCCAGTAGTATCGGGACTAGCGGGAGCCTGAACACCGGGGAGCTGTTTTTT.

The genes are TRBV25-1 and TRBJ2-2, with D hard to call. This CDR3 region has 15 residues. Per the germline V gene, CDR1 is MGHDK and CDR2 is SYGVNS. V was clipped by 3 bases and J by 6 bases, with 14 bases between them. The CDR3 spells CASSERKTVAGELFF. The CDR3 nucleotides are TGTGCCAGCAGTGAGCGGAAAACCGTAGCCGGGGAGCTGTTTTTT.

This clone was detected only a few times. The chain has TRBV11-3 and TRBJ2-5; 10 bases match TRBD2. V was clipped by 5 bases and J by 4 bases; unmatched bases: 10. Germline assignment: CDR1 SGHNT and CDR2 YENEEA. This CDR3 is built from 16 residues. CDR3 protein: CASSVSSGSGLETQYF. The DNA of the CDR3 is TGTGCCAGCAGCGTTTCTAGCGGGAGTGGCCTAGAGACCCAGTACTTC.

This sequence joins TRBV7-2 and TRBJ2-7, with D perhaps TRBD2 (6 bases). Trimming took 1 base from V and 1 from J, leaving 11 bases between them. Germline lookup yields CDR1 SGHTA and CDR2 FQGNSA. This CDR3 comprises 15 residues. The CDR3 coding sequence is TGTGCCAGCAGCTTAGGCGGAGGGATTTCCTACGAGCAGTACTTC. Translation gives CASSLGGGISYEQYF.

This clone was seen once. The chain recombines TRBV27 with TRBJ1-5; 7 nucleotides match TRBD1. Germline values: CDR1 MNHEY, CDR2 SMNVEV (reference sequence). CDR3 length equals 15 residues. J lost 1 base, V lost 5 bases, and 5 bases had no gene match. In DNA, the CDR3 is TGTGCCAGCAGTCCGACAGGGACAAGCAATCAGCCCCAGCATTTT. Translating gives CASSPTGTSNQPQHF.

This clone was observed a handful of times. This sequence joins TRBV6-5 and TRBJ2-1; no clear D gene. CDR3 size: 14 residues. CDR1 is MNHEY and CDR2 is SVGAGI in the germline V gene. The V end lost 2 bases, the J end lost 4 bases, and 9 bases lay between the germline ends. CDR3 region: CASSYDGRYNEQFF. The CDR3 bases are TGTGCCAGCAGTTACGACGGGCGTTACAATGAGCAGTTCTTC.

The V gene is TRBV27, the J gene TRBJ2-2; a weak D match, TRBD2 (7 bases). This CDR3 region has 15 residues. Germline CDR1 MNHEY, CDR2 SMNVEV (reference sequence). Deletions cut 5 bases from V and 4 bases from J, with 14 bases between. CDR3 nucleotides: TGTGCCAGCAGTGTAGAAGGGGGGGTCACCGGGGAGCTGTTTTTT. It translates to CASSVEGGVTGELFF.

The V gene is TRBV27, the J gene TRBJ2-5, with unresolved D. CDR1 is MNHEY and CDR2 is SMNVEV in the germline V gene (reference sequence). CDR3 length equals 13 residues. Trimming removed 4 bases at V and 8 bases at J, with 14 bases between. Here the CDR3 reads CASSYARMDTQYF. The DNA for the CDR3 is TGTGCCAGCAGTTACGCCAGGATGGATACCCAGTACTTC.

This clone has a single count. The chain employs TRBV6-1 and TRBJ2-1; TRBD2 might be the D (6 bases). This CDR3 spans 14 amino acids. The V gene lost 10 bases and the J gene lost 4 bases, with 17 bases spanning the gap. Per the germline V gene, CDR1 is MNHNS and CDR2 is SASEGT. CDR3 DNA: TGTGCCACCCTACTAGCCCCTTTTTACAATGAGCAGTTCTTC. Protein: CATLLAPFYNEQFF.

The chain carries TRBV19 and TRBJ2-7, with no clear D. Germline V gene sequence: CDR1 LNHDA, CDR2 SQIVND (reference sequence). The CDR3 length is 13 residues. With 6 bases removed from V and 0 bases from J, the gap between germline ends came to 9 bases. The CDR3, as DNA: TGTGCCAGTAGCCTCGGGTCCTCCTACGAGCAGTACTTC. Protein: CASSLGSSYEQYF.

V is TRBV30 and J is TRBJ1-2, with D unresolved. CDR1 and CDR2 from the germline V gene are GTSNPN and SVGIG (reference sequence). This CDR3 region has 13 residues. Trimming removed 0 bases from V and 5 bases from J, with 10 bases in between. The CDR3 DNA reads TGTGCCTGGAGTGTACCCGCCGAGTATGGCTACACCTTC. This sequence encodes CAWSVPAEYGYTF.

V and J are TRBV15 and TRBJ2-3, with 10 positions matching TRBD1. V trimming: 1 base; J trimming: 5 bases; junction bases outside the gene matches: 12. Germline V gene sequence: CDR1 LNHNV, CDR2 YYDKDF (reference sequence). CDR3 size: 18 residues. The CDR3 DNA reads TGTGCCACCAGCAGAGCTCTGGCGGGGACAGGGGAAGGAGATACGCAGTATTTT. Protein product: CATSRALAGTGEGDTQYF.

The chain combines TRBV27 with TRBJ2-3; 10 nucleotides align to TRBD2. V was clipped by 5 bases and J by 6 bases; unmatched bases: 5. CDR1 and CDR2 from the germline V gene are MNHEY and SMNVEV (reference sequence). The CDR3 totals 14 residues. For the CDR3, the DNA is TGTGCCAGCAGTCCGTGGACTAGCGGCGATACGCAGTATTTT. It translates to CASSPWTSGDTQYF.